These 19 T cell receptor beta chains came from one sample sequenced in a study of T cell repertoires in cytomegalovirus infection. TCRdb re-derived calls from the reads in MiXCR, one entry per CDR3 protein. This table has around 800,000 distinct CDR3 sequences, about 33% appearing once. These receptors have no identified antigens. The sample was cultured CD8+ T cells from PBMCs, taken from culture after CMV antigen stimulation. The receptor set was obtained from a human donor in good health (CMV status not recorded). Some clones in this sample may be carry-over from other donors' samples.

This clonotype has a handful of counts. The gene calls are TRBV6-2 or TRBV6-3 and TRBJ1-2; tentatively, D is TRBD1 (5 bases). Germline V gene sequence: CDR1 MNHEY, CDR2 SVGEGT. The CDR3 spans 13 residues. The V end lost 0 bases, the J end lost 4 bases, and 6 bases lay between the germline ends. The CDR3 is CASSYSGGYGYTF. For the CDR3, the DNA is TGTGCCAGCAGTTACTCCGGGGGCTATGGCTACACCTTC.

For this clonotype: The junction shows a germline mismatch at one end, possibly a read error. V and J are TRBV7-9 and TRBJ2-5; 16 bases line up with TRBD2. Germline-derived CDR1 and CDR2 are SEHNR and FQNEAQ (reference sequence). The CDR3 sequence is 18 residues long. The CDR3 loop is CVSSPGTSGGAYQETQYF. The CDR3 DNA is TGTGTCAGCAGCCCTGGGACTAGCGGGGGGGCCTATCAAGAGACCCAGTACTTC.

This chain links TRBV28 with TRBJ2-7; 12 bases are a match to TRBD1. The CDR3 contains 15 residues. J lost 6 bases, V lost 7 bases, and 10 bases had no gene match. Germline V gene sequence: CDR1 MDHEN, CDR2 SYDVKM. CDR3 DNA sequence: TGTGCCAGCAACCTCCGGGACAGGGGGCAGGGCGAGCAGTACGTC. Its translation is CASNLRDRGQGEQYV.

This clonotype was found a few times. The chain carries TRBV5-4 and TRBJ1-2, with no clear D. Germline-derived CDR1 and CDR2 are SGHNT and YYREEE (reference sequence). This CDR3 contains 13 residues. The V end lost 1 base, the J end lost 6 bases, and 10 bases lay between the germline ends. The CDR3 sequence is CASSLRPSDGYTF. Here the CDR3 DNA reads TGTGCCAGCAGCTTGCGGCCCTCCGATGGCTACACCTTC.

This chain uses TRBV28 with TRBJ2-1; the D gene is possibly TRBD2 (5 bases). With 2 bases removed from V and 2 bases from J, the gap between germline ends came to 13 bases. CDR1 is MDHEN and CDR2 is SYDVKM in the germline V gene. The CDR3 is made up of 16 amino acids. The CDR3 bases are TGTGCCAGCAGTTTACTCCGGGGTATGACCTACAATGAGCAGTTCTTC. Protein product: CASSLLRGMTYNEQFF.

The J gene is TRBJ1-1, the V gene TRBV27; no definite D call. V lost 3 bases and J lost 0, with 11 bases in between. CDR1 and CDR2 from the germline V gene are MNHEY and SMNVEV (reference sequence). The CDR3 is 15 residues long. Written as DNA, the CDR3 is TGTGCCAGCAGTTTGGTAGGAAGCTTGAACACTGAAGCTTTCTTT. Translated: CASSLVGSLNTEAFF.

The table lists this clonotype with many counts. The chain has TRBV7-6 and TRBJ2-1; 7 positions match TRBD2. The CDR3 has 17 amino acids. The V segment lost 6 bases and the J segment 0 bases; nucleotides outside the gene matches: 11. Germline assignment: CDR1 SGHVS and CDR2 FNYEAQ. The CDR3 region is CASSLSAWTSSYNEQFF. The CDR3 bases are TGTGCCAGCAGTTTATCGGCCTGGACTAGCTCCTACAATGAGCAGTTCTTC.

Points on this clonotype: A read error may produce the germline difference seen at one junction end. The gene calls are TRBV5-4 and TRBJ2-5, with D possibly matching TRBD1 (5 bases). CDR3 length: 15 residues. Germline V gene lookup returns CDR1 SGHNT and CDR2 YYREEE (reference sequence). The CDR3 region is CASNLGQGLGETQYF. The CDR3 DNA reads TGTGCCAGCAACTTGGGTCAGGGCTTAGGGGAGACCCAGTACTTC.

This clonotype was detected a few times. The V call is TRBV27, the J call TRBJ1-5; no firm D call. The CDR3 consists of 16 residues. Trimming removed 3 bases from V and 0 bases from J, with 12 bases in between. Germline loops: CDR1 MNHEY, CDR2 SMNVEV (reference sequence). The CDR3 coding sequence is TGTGCCAGCAGTTTTACCGCATACAATAGCAATCAGCCCCAGCATTTT. It is translated as CASSFTAYNSNQPQHF.

The genes are TRBV9 and TRBJ2-1; no definite D call. The CDR3 covers 13 residues. Trimming cost V 2 bases and J 7 bases, with 10 bases left between them. Per germline, CDR1 SGDLS and CDR2 YYNGEE. CDR3 sequence: CASSVALENEQFF. In DNA form, the CDR3 reads TGTGCCAGCAGCGTTGCCTTGGAAAATGAGCAGTTCTTC.

A few counts support this clonotype. The V and J genes are TRBV12-3 or TRBV12-4 and TRBJ2-2; D might be TRBD2 (5 bases). This CDR3 is built from 18 residues. Trimming stripped 4 bases from V and 1 base from J, with 19 bases between. CDR3 in DNA: TGTGCCAGCAGTTCCCCGCGGGCCATGGGCGGGAACACCGGGGAGCTGTTTTTT. Amino acids: CASSSPRAMGGNTGELFF.

The chain uses TRBV7-6 and TRBJ1-1; D is undetermined. V lost 5 bases to trimming and J lost 5 bases, with 12 bases between them. The CDR3 has 13 amino acids. Germline values: CDR1 SGHVS, CDR2 FNYEAQ. In nucleotides, the CDR3 is TGTGCCAGCAGCCAACTTTTACGGACTGAAGCTTTCTTT. It translates to CASSQLLRTEAFF.

This clonotype has just a few counts. The chain has TRBV27 and TRBJ1-5; D remains ambiguous. V lost 7 bases and J lost 0, with 7 bases in between. CDR1 and CDR2 (germline): MNHEY, SMNVEV (reference sequence). The CDR3 runs 13 residues. CDR3 region: CASTSASNQPQHF. Here the CDR3 DNA reads TGTGCCAGCACCTCGGCTAGCAATCAGCCCCAGCATTTT.

There are a few counts of this clonotype. V usage is TRBV4-1 and J usage is TRBJ1-4; D unclear. This CDR3 comprises 17 residues. Trimming removed 3 bases from V and 0 bases from J, with 14 bases in between. CDR1 and CDR2 (germline): MGHRA, YSYEKL. The CDR3 spells CASSQDPTGATNEKLFF. The CDR3 region has the DNA TGCGCCAGCAGCCAGGACCCGACGGGTGCAACTAATGAAAAACTGTTTTTT.

This rearrangement joins TRBV12-3 or TRBV12-4 to TRBJ2-1, with D maybe TRBD2 (7 bases). CDR3 length equals 16 residues. V lost 3 bases, J lost 6 bases, and 18 bases lay in between. The CDR3 sequence: CASSLWEGVSRNEQFF. The CDR3 bases are TGTGCCAGCAGTTTGTGGGAGGGGGTATCACGCAATGAGCAGTTCTTC.

The V call is TRBV7-6, the J call TRBJ2-7; the D gene is possibly TRBD1 (6 bases). The CDR3 extends over 13 amino acids. The V gene lost 1 base and the J gene lost 5 bases, with 9 bases spanning the gap. The germline CDR1 and CDR2 sequences are SGHVS and FNYEAQ. This chain's CDR3 is CASSLVYRDEQYF. CDR3 DNA: TGTGCCAGCAGCTTAGTGTACAGGGACGAGCAGTACTTC. Supplemented by reference TRBV7-6 and TRBJ2-7, the full variable domain reads GAGVSQSPRYKVTKRGQDVALRCDPISGHVSLYWYRQALGQGPEFLTYFNYEAQQDKSGLPNDRFSAERPEGSISTLTIQRTEQRDSAMYRCASSLVYRDEQYFGPGTRLTVT.

Of note for this clonotype: The junction and the germline gene differ at one end; a read error may be behind it. V usage is TRBV6-1 and J usage is TRBJ1-4; unclear D gene. From germline, CDR1 is MNHNS and CDR2 SASEGT. The CDR3 runs to 16 residues. The CDR3 loop reads CASSGTSHIPNDKLFF. The CDR3 nucleotides read TGTGCCAGCAGTGGAACCTCACACATCCCTAATGATAAACTGTTTTTT.

The rearrangement uses TRBV10-3 and TRBJ1-6; D ambiguous. The CDR3 consists of 13 residues. The germline CDR1 and CDR2 sequences are ENHRY and SYGVKD. Trimming cost V 2 bases and J 5 bases, with 4 bases left between them. CDR3 in amino acids: CAISEPNNSPLHF. CDR3 coding DNA: TGTGCCATCAGTGAGCCAAATAATTCACCCCTCCACTTT.

This clonotype was counted between two and nine times. V gene TRBV24-1 combines with J gene TRBJ2-1, with 8 bases lining up with TRBD2. The CDR3 is made up of 15 amino acids. Trimming at V came to 5 bases and at J to 1 base, leaving 3 bases not matched to a gene. From germline, CDR1 is KGHDR and CDR2 SFDVKD. The CDR3 nucleotides are TGTGCCACCAGTGCCGGGGGGGCATCCTACAATGAGCAGTTCTTC. Its translation is CATSAGGASYNEQFF.